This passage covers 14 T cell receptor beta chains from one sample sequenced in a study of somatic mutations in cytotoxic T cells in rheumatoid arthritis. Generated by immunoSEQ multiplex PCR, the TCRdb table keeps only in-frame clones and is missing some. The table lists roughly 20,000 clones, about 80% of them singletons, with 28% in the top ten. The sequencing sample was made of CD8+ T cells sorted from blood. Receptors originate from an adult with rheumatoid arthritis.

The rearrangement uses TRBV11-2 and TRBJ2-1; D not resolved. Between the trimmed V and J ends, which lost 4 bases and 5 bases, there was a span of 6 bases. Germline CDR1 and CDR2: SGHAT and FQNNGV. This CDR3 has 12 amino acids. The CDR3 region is CASSYSHNEQFF. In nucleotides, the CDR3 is TGTGCCAGCAGCTACAGCCACAATGAGCAGTTCTTC.

This chain's CDR3 is CASSSPLAGRYEQYF. The DNA for the CDR3 is TGTGCCAGTAGTTCACCACTAGCGGGGAGGTACGAGCAGTACTTC. This rearrangement joins TRBV19 to TRBJ2-7; 10 bases map to TRBD2. J gave up 4 bases and V 5 bases, and 8 bases lay outside the gene matches. The CDR3 covers 15 residues. CDR1 and CDR2 from the germline V gene are LNHDA and SQIVND (reference sequence).

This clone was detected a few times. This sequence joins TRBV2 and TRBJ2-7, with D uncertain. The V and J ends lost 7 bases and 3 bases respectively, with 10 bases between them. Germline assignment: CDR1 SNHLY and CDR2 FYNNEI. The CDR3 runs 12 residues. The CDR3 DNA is TGTGCCAGCAAACCGGAGTACTACGAGCAGTACTTC. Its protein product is CASKPEYYEQYF.

Here the CDR3 DNA reads TGTGCCAGCAGCCCGACAGGGGGCGAATTCTATAGCAATCAGCCCCAGCATTTT. It specifies CASSPTGGEFYSNQPQHF. This rearrangement joins TRBV28 to TRBJ1-5, with 10 bases matching TRBD1. V gave up 6 bases and J gave up 0 bases; unmatched junction bases: 11. Germline V gives CDR1 MDHEN, CDR2 SYDVKM. This CDR3 contains 18 residues.

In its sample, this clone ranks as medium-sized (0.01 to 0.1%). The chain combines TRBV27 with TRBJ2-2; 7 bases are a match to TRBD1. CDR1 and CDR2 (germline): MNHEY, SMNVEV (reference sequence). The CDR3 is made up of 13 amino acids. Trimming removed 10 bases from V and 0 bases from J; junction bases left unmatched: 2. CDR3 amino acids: CAIGTANTGELFF. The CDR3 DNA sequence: TGTGCCATCGGGACAGCGAACACCGGGGAGCTGTTTTTT.

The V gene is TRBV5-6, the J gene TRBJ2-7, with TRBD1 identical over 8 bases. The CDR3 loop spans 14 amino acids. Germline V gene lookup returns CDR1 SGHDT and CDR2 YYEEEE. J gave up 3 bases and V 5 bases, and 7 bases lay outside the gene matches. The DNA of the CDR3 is TGTGCCAGCAGTACCGGGACAGGAGACTACGAGCAGTACTTC. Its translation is CASSTGTGDYEQYF.

The CDR3 sequence: CASSAGAGRMNTEAFF. The CDR3 bases are TGTGCCAGCAGTGCAGGGGCGGGAAGGATGAACACTGAAGCTTTCTTT. This chain uses TRBV28 with TRBJ1-1; a possible D gene is TRBD1 (6 bases). V was clipped by 5 bases and J by 0 bases, with 16 bases between them. Germline V gene lookup returns CDR1 MDHEN and CDR2 SYDVKM. CDR3 length: 16 amino acids.

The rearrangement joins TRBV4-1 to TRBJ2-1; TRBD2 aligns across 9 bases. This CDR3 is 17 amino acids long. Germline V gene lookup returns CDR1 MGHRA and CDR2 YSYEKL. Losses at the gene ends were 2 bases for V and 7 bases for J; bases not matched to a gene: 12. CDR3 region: CASSQQLLLAGSNEQFF. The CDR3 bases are TGCGCCAGCAGCCAACAACTTTTACTAGCGGGTAGTAATGAGCAGTTCTTC.

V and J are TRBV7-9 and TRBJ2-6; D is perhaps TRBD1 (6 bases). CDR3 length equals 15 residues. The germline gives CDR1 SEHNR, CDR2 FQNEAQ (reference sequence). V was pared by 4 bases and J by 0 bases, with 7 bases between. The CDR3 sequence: CASSYRASGANVLTF. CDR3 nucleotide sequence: TGTGCCAGCAGCTACAGGGCCTCTGGGGCCAACGTCCTGACTTTC.

CDR3: CASSSAGTASYEQYF. CDR3 nucleotides: TGTGCCAGCAGCTCCGCCGGGACAGCCTCCTACGAGCAGTACTTC. V and J are TRBV11-2 and TRBJ2-7, with 7 positions matching TRBD1. This CDR3 has 15 residues. With V trimmed by 4 bases and J by 0 bases, 6 bases remained unmatched. Germline CDR1 and CDR2: SGHAT and FQNNGV.

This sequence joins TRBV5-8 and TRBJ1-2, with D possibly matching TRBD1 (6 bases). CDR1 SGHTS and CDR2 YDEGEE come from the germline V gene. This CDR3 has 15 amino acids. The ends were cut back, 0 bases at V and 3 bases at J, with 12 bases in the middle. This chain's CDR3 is CASSLVGGAYYGYTF. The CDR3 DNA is TGTGCCAGCAGCTTGGTTGGGGGCGCTTACTATGGCTACACCTTC. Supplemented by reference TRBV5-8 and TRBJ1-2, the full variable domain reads EAGVTQSPTHLIKTRGQQATLRCSPISGHTSVYWYQQALGLGLQFLLWYDEGEERNRGNFPPRFSGRQFPNYSSELNVNALELEDSALYLCASSLVGGAYYGYTFGSGTRLTVV.

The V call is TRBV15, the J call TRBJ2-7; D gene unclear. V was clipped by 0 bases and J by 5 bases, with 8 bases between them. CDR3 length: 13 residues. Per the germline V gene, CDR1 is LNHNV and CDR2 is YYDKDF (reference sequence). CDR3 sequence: CATSRDALDEQYF. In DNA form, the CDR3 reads TGTGCCACCAGCAGAGACGCCCTGGACGAGCAGTACTTC.

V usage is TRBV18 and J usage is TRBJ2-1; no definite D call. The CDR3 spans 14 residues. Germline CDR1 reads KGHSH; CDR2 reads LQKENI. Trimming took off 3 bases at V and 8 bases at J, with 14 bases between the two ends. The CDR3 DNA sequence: TGTGCCAGCTCACCGGCCGGAGTTGAGGATGAGCAGTTCTTC. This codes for CASSPAGVEDEQFF.

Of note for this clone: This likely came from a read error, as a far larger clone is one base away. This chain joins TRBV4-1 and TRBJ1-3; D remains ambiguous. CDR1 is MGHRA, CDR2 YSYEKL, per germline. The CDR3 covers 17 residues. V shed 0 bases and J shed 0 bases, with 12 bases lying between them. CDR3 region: CASSQEPDYFSGNTIYF. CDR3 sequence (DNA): TGCGCCAGCAGCCAAGAACCAGATTACTTCTCTGGAAACACCATATATTTT.